This TCR beta chain was sequenced for a study of blood T cell repertoires in COVID-19. Background on the study: The samples span acute and convalescent COVID-19 from the United States, Italy and Spain. T cells, B-cell-depleted T cells, or PBMCs provided the cDNA or gDNA that served as material.

How the authors handled the data: From reference gene primer amplification, estimates of nucleated cell counts were derived. TCRdb's copy holds only in-frame clones and misses some; the assay was immunoSEQ multiplex PCR. V and J calls and clone size follow that table, whereas D and trimming were derived from the DNA. Among some 54,000 clones listed, over 80% were seen once. The CDR3 sequence is 16 residues long. The V end was cut by 1 base, the J end by 4 bases, with 11 bases between. Germline lookup yields CDR1 MGHRA and CDR2 YSYEKL. The V and J genes are TRBV4-1 and TRBJ1-6; maybe TRBD1 (6 bases). Sequenced sample: peripheral blood. This TCR was recovered from a man in his 70s with active COVID-19. The CDR3 region has the DNA TGCGCCAGCAGCCAAGTGGACAGAAAATATAATTCACCCCTCCACTTT. It is translated as CASSQVDRKYNSPLHF.